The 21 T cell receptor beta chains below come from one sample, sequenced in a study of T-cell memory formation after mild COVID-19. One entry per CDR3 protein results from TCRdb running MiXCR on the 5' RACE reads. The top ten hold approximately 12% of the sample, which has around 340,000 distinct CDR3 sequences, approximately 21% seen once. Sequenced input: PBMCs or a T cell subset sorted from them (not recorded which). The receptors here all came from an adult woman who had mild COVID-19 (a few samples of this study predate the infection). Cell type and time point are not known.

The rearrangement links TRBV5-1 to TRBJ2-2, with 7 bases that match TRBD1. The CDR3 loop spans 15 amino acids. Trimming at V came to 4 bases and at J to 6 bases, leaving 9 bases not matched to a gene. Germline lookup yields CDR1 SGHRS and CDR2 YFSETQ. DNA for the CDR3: TGCGCCAGCAGCGCGACAGGGTCTGGGGCCGGGGAGCTGTTTTTT. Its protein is CASSATGSGAGELFF.

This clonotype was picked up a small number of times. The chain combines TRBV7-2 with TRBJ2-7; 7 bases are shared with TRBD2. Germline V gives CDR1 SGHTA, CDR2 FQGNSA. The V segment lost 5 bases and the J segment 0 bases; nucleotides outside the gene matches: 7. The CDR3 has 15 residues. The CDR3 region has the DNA TGTGCCAGCAGCCAAGGGCTAGCGGCCTCCTACGAGCAGTACTTC. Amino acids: CASSQGLAASYEQYF.

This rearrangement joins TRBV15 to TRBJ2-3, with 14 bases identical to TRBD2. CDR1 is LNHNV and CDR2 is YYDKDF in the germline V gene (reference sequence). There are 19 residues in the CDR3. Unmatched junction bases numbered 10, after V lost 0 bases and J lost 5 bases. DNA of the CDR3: TGTGCCACCAGCAGAGATCGGACTAGCGGGGGGCGTTGGGAAGATACGCAGTATTTT. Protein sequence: CATSRDRTSGGRWEDTQYF.

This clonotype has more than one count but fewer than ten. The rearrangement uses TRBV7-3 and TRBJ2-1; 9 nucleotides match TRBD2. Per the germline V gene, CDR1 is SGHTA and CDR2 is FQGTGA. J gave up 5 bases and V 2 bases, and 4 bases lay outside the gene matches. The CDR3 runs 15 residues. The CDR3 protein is CASSLDSGGNNEQFF. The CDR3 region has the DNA TGTGCCAGCAGCTTAGATAGCGGGGGAAACAATGAGCAGTTCTTC.

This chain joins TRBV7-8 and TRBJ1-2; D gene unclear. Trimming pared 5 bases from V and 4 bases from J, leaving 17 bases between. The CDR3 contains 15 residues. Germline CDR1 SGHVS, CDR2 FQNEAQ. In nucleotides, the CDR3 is TGTGCCAGCAGCCAACTAGACGGCGGTACCTATGGCTACACCTTC. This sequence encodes CASSQLDGGTYGYTF.

DNA for the CDR3: TGTGCCAGCAGCGCCTCCGGGGCATCTTACGAGCAGTACTTC. It translates to CASSASGASYEQYF. The rearrangement links TRBV7-6 to TRBJ2-7; D is possibly TRBD1 or TRBD2 (5 bases each). The CDR3 covers 14 residues. From germline, CDR1 is SGHVS and CDR2 FNYEAQ. The germline V and J ends were trimmed by 5 bases and 4 bases, with 15 bases remaining between them.

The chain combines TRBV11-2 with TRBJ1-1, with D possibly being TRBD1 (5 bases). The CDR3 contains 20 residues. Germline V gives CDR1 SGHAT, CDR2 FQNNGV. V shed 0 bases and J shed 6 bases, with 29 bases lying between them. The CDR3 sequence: CASSLDRGFGDRGYVAEAFF. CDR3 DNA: TGTGCCAGCAGCTTAGATCGGGGGTTTGGGGACCGGGGTTATGTGGCTGAAGCTTTCTTT.

This CDR3 is CASSEGQGGRQPQHF. DNA of the CDR3: TGTGCCAGCAGCGAGGGACAGGGAGGGCGTCAGCCCCAGCATTTT. The chain links TRBV6-5 to TRBJ1-5, with 9 nucleotides matching TRBD1. Germline trimming cut 6 bases from V and 6 bases from J; bases unmatched to any gene: 9. This CDR3 has 15 amino acids. Looked up from germline, CDR1 is MNHEY and CDR2 is SVGAGI.

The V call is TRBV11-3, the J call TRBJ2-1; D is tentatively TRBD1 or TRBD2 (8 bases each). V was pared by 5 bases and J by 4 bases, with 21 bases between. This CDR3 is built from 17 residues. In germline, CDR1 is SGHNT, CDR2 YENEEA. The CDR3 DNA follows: TGTGCCAGCAGCCCCGGGGGGGACAGGAGAAAATACAATGAGCAGTTCTTC. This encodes CASSPGGDRRKYNEQFF.

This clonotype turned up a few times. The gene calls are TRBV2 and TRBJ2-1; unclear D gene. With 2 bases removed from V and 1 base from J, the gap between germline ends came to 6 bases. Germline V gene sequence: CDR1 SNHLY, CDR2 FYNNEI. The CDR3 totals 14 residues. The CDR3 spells CASSETVSYNEQFF. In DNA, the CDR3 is TGTGCCAGCAGTGAAACAGTATCCTACAATGAGCAGTTCTTC.

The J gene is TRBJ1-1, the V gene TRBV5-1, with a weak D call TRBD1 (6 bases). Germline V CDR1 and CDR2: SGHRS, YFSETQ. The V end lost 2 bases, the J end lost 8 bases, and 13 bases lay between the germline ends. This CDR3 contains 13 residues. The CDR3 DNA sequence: TGCGCCAGCAGCTTCGTCAAAGGGACAGAAGCTTTCTTT. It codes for CASSFVKGTEAFF.

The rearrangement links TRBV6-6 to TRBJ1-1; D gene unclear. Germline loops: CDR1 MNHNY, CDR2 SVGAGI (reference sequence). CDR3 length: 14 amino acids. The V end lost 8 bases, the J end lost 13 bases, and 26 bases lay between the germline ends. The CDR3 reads CASQLQANPLQRFF. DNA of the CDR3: TGTGCCAGCCAGCTTCAGGCAAACCCGTTACAGCGTTTCTTT.

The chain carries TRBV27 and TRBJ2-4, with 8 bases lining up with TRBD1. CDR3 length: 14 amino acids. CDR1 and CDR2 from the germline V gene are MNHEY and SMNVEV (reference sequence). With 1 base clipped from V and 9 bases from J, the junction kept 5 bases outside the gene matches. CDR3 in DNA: TGTGCCAGCAGTTTATATGGACAGGGAAGCATTCAGTACTTC. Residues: CASSLYGQGSIQYF.

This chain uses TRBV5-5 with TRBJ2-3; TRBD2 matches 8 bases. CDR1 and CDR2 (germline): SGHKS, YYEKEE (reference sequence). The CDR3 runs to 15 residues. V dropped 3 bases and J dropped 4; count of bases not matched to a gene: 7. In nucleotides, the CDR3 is TGTGCCAGCAGCTGGACTAGCCAAACCTCAGATACGCAGTATTTT. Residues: CASSWTSQTSDTQYF.

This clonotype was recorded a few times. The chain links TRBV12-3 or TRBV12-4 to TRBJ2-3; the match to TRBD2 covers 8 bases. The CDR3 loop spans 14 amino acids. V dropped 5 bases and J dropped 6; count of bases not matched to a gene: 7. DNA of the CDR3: TGTGCCAGCAGTCGTACGGGGGGGCACGATACGCAGTATTTT. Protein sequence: CASSRTGGHDTQYF.

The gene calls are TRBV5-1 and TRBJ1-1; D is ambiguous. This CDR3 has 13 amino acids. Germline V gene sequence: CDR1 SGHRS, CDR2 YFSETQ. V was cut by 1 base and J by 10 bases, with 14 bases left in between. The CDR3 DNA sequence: TGCGCCAGCAGCTTGAGTAGCCAACAACGAGCTTTCTTT. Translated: CASSLSSQQRAFF.

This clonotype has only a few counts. The CDR3 DNA follows: TGCGCCAGCAGCTTTGGCAGGGTGAACACTGAAGCTTTCTTT. Translating it yields CASSFGRVNTEAFF. The V and J genes are TRBV5-1 and TRBJ1-1, with a weak D call TRBD1 (5 bases). Germline values: CDR1 SGHRS, CDR2 YFSETQ. This CDR3 has 14 residues. V was shortened by 2 bases and J by 0 bases, with 8 bases between the two germline ends. The whole variable domain, remainder taken from reference TRBV5-1 and TRBJ1-1, is KAGVTQTPRYLIKTRGQQVTLSCSPISGHRSVSWYQQTPGQGLQFLFEYFSETQRNKGNFPGRFSGRQFSNSRSEMNVSTLELGDSALYLCASSFGRVNTEAFFGQGTRLTVV.

The CDR3 reads CASSLMTGGGRNTGELFF. As DNA, the CDR3 is TGTGCCAGCAGCCTGATGACAGGGGGCGGGCGGAACACCGGGGAGCTGTTTTTT. This sequence joins TRBV7-3 and TRBJ2-2, with TRBD1 identical over 10 bases. The trim removed 5 bases at V and 1 base at J, leaving 10 bases unmatched. The CDR3 loop spans 18 amino acids. The germline V gene encodes CDR1 SGHTA and CDR2 FQGTGA.

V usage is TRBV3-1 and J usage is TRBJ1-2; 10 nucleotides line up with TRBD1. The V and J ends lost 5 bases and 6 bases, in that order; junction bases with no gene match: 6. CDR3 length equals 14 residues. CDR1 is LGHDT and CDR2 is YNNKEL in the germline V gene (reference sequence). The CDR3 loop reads CASSDRDRGDGYTF. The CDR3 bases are TGTGCCAGCAGCGACCGGGACAGGGGCGATGGCTACACCTTC.

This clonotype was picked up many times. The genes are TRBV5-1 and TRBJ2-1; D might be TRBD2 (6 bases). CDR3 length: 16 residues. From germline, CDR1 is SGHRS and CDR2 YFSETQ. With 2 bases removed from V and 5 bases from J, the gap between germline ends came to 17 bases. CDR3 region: CASSFRPGTGNNEQFF. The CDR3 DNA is TGCGCCAGCAGCTTTCGTCCCGGGACTGGTAACAATGAGCAGTTCTTC.

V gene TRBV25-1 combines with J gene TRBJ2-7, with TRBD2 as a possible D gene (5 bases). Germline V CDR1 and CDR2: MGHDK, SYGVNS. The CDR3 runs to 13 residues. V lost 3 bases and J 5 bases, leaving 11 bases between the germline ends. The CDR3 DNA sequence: TGTGCCAGCAGTGAGTTGCCCGGGAACGAGCAGTACTTC. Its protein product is CASSELPGNEQYF.